This TCR beta chain was identified during a study of glioma-infiltrating T cells. Using RNA template, CDR3s of TCR alpha and beta were amplified with iRepertoire arm-PCR. TCRdb reanalysed the multiplex PCR reads using MiXCR and keeps one entry per CDR3 protein. The data contain about 140,000 distinct CDR3 sequences, 39% of them singletons. Germline V gene data show CDR1 as MDHEN and CDR2 as SYDVKM. Trimming took off 2 bases at V and 3 bases at J, with 14 bases between the two ends. This CDR3 contains 16 residues. Study observations and caveats: Gliomas, especially low-grade, showed above-expected tissue-blood divergence; non-neoplastic patients showed below.

Details on this clonotype: Its antigen remains unidentified.

The chain combines TRBV28 with TRBJ1-3, with D possibly TRBD1 on 6 matching bases. Input material: glioma tissue, nonneoplastic brain tissue, or PBMCs (not recorded which). The source of this sequence is a human donor with low-grade glioma or glioblastoma, undergoing nonglioma brain surgery, or in good health (not recorded which). CDR3 bases: TGTGCCAGCAGTTTAAACAGGGTGGAGGTTGGAAACACCATATATTTT. Translation: CASSLNRVEVGNTIYF.